A single sample gave rise to the 24 T cell receptor beta chains below, sequenced in a study of T cell changes during pregnancy in multiple sclerosis. TCRdb's table, derived via immunoSEQ multiplex PCR, lists solely in-frame clones and lacks some. The sample holds fewer than 90,000 clones, roughly 91% seen once. Specimen: peripheral blood, collected in the first trimester of pregnancy. These receptors were obtained from a female donor with multiple sclerosis, enrolled in a pregnancy study.

V is TRBV5-1 and J is TRBJ2-1, with 8 bases aligning to TRBD1. V was clipped by 0 bases and J by 6 bases; unmatched bases: 5. In germline, CDR1 is SGHRS, CDR2 YFSETQ. CDR3 size: 15 residues. The CDR3 loop reads CASSLGTGWTNEQFF. The CDR3 nucleotides read TGCGCCAGCAGCTTGGGGACAGGGTGGACCAATGAGCAGTTCTTC. Filled out from reference TRBV5-1 and TRBJ2-1, the complete variable domain reads KAGVTQTPRYLIKTRGQQVTLSCSPISGHRSVSWYQQTPGQGLQFLFEYFSETQRNKGNFPGRFSGRQFSNSRSEMNVSTLELGDSALYLCASSLGTGWTNEQFFGPGTRLTVL.

This chain uses TRBV7-9 with TRBJ2-5; no reliable D call. V lost 3 bases and J lost 2, with 7 bases in between. The length of the CDR3 is 13 residues. Germline loops: CDR1 SEHNR, CDR2 FQNEAQ (reference sequence). CDR3 sequence reads: CASSFSEQETQYF. The CDR3 DNA reads TGTGCCAGCAGCTTTTCCGAGCAAGAGACCCAGTACTTC. Filled out from reference TRBV7-9 and TRBJ2-5, the complete variable domain reads DTGVSQNPRHKITKRGQNVTFRCDPISEHNRLYWYRQTLGQGPEFLTYFQNEAQLEKSRLLSDRFSAERPKGSFSTLEIQRTEQGDSAMYLCASSFSEQETQYFGPGTRLLVL.

The CDR3 loop reads CASSQAGLAGGRGSYNEQFF. The CDR3 DNA is TGTGCCAGCAGCCAAGCCGGACTAGCGGGGGGGCGGGGGTCCTACAATGAGCAGTTCTTC. The V and J genes are TRBV4-2 and TRBJ2-1, with 15 bases lining up with TRBD2. V was pared by 1 base and J by 1 base, with 8 bases of the junction left unmatched. Germline V lookup: CDR1 LGHNA, CDR2 YNFKEQ. The CDR3 is made up of 20 amino acids.

The chain combines TRBV7-8 with TRBJ1-5, with TRBD1 matching 9 bases. Germline CDR1 is SGHVS and CDR2 is FQNEAQ. CDR3 length equals 15 residues. V shed 5 bases and J 7 bases; nucleotides not matched to a gene: 9. CDR3 loop: CASSEQGTGRQPQHF. The CDR3 DNA reads as TGTGCCAGCAGCGAACAGGGGACAGGGAGGCAGCCCCAGCATTTT. The full variable domain, its missing parts supplied by reference TRBV7-8 and TRBJ1-5, is GAGVSQSPRYKVAKRGQDVALRCDPISGHVSLFWYQQALGQGPEFLTYFQNEAQLDKSGLPSDRFFAERPEGSVSTLKIQRTQQEDSAVYLCASSEQGTGRQPQHFGDGTRLSIL.

V is TRBV6-1 and J is TRBJ1-2; D might be TRBD1 (6 bases). Trimming took 6 bases from V and 3 from J, leaving 11 bases between them. The CDR3 is 13 residues long. From germline, CDR1 is MNHNS and CDR2 SASEGT. The chain's CDR3 is CASRNSGDYGYTF. In DNA, the CDR3 is TGTGCCAGCAGGAACTCAGGGGACTATGGCTACACCTTC.

The chain couples TRBV6-5 to TRBJ1-1; 9 positions agree with TRBD1. The CDR3 runs 15 residues. Per germline, CDR1 MNHEY and CDR2 SVGAGI. V dropped 4 bases and J dropped 2; count of bases not matched to a gene: 5. CDR3 sequence reads: CASSLRTGANTEAFF. CDR3 nucleotides: TGTGCCAGCAGTTTGAGGACAGGGGCAAACACTGAAGCTTTCTTT.

The chain recombines TRBV11-2 with TRBJ1-2; no clear D. CDR3 length equals 12 residues. The V end was cut by 2 bases, the J end by 9 bases, with 10 bases between. Germline CDR1 and CDR2: SGHAT and FQNNGV. The chain's CDR3 is CASSLWERSYTF. The DNA of the CDR3 is TGTGCCAGCAGCTTATGGGAGCGCAGCTACACCTTC.

The chain carries TRBV7-9 and TRBJ1-1; 9 bases align to TRBD1. The V and J ends lost 6 bases and 4 bases, in that order; junction bases with no gene match: 9. The CDR3 has 15 residues. Germline V gene sequence: CDR1 SEHNR, CDR2 FQNEAQ (reference sequence). The CDR3 nucleotides are TGTGCCAGCAGTCCTACAGGGGGCCATAGCACTGAAGCTTTCTTT. This encodes CASSPTGGHSTEAFF.

The genes are TRBV19 and TRBJ1-2; the D gene is possibly TRBD1 (6 bases). The V and J ends lost 7 bases and 2 bases respectively, with 11 bases between them. This CDR3 is 13 amino acids long. Germline V gene data show CDR1 as LNHDA and CDR2 as SQIVND (reference sequence). The CDR3 here is CASTGDENYGYTF. In DNA form, the CDR3 reads TGTGCCAGTACAGGGGACGAGAACTATGGCTACACCTTC.

The V call is TRBV29-1, the J call TRBJ2-1; 8 nucleotides align to TRBD2. Per the germline V gene, CDR1 is SQVTM and CDR2 is ANQGSEA. V lost 3 bases and J lost 10; bases outside the gene matches: 14. The CDR3 has 15 amino acids. CDR3 coding DNA: TGCAGCGTTGAGGTTTCGGGACTAGTTTTGGGCGAGCAGTTCTTC. This gives the protein CSVEVSGLVLGEQFF.

This chain joins TRBV19 and TRBJ1-1, with a tentative D call TRBD1 (5 bases). The germline gives CDR1 LNHDA, CDR2 SQIVND (reference sequence). This CDR3 has 15 residues. V lost 2 bases, J lost 0 bases, and 10 bases lay in between. CDR3 coding DNA: TGTGCCAGTAGTATAATCCAGGGATTGAACACTGAAGCTTTCTTT. Amino acid sequence: CASSIIQGLNTEAFF.

The chain couples TRBV28 to TRBJ2-5; TRBD2 might be the D (6 bases). The V and J ends lost 2 bases and 4 bases respectively, with 14 bases between them. This CDR3 spans 15 amino acids. CDR1 MDHEN and CDR2 SYDVKM come from the germline V gene. The CDR3 region has the DNA TGTGCCAGCAGTTTAGGGGACTCCTATTCAGAGACCCAGTACTTC. It codes for CASSLGDSYSETQYF.

The CDR3 DNA follows: TGCGCCAGCAGCCAAGGACAGGGGGCCCACGAGCAGTACTTC. As protein: CASSQGQGAHEQYF. The chain joins TRBV4-1 to TRBJ2-7; 10 nucleotides match TRBD1. V gave up 1 base and J gave up 5 bases; unmatched junction bases: 2. The CDR3 extends over 14 amino acids. The V gene's germline CDR1 is MGHRA and CDR2 YSYEKL.

This clone came up once. The CDR3 sequence is CASSSDGQGNTEAFF. The CDR3 nucleotides are TGCGCCAGCAGCTCCGATGGACAGGGGAACACTGAAGCTTTCTTT. J is TRBJ1-1 and V is TRBV5-1, with TRBD1 matching 8 bases. The CDR3 covers 15 residues. V was clipped by 3 bases and J by 1 base; unmatched bases: 5. CDR1 is SGHRS, CDR2 YFSETQ, per germline.

The rearrangement joins TRBV30 to TRBJ1-5; 9 bases fit TRBD1. Germline assignment: CDR1 GTSNPN and CDR2 SVGIG (reference sequence). V lost 5 bases, J lost 4 bases, and 9 bases stayed unmatched. CDR3 length: 15 amino acids. CDR3 DNA sequence: TGTGCCTGGGCCCCCACAGGGGGCCAGAATCAGCCCCAGCATTTT. This gives the protein CAWAPTGGQNQPQHF.

The chain recombines TRBV7-3 with TRBJ2-2; TRBD2 matches 12 bases. Looked up from germline, CDR1 is SGHTA and CDR2 is FQGTGA. The junction had 9 bases not matched to a gene; V was cut back by 4 bases and J by 3 bases. The CDR3 runs to 18 residues. CDR3 sequence (DNA): TGTGCCAGCAGCTCATACGTACTAGCGGGGGGCGACACCGGGGAGCTGTTTTTT. Protein product: CASSSYVLAGGDTGELFF.

This chain uses TRBV5-1 with TRBJ1-2; possibly TRBD1 for D (6 bases). The CDR3 sequence is 17 residues long. Between the trimmed V and J ends, which lost 4 bases and 4 bases, there was a span of 23 bases. In germline, CDR1 is SGHRS, CDR2 YFSETQ. The CDR3 protein is CASSAPGQPRGGYGYTF. CDR3 DNA sequence: TGCGCCAGCAGCGCACCGGGACAACCAAGAGGGGGCTATGGCTACACCTTC.

The chain has TRBV18 and TRBJ2-3, with 7 bases that match TRBD2. This CDR3 spans 15 amino acids. Germline V gene sequence: CDR1 KGHSH, CDR2 LQKENI. With 3 bases clipped from V and 2 bases from J, the junction kept 5 bases outside the gene matches. The CDR3, as DNA: TGTGCCAGCTCACCCAGCAGCGGGAACACAGATACGCAGTATTTT. Encoded protein: CASSPSSGNTDTQYF.

J is TRBJ1-2 and V is TRBV6-5, with unresolved D. CDR1 and CDR2 from the germline V gene are MNHEY and SVGAGI. Deletions cut 1 base from V and 7 bases from J, with 16 bases between. This CDR3 is 15 amino acids long. In nucleotides, the CDR3 is TGTGCCAGCAGTTACTTGCTAGGGAGCGCATCTGGCTACACCTTC. Protein sequence: CASSYLLGSASGYTF.

The chain joins TRBV30 to TRBJ2-7; 7 bases fit TRBD2. V shed 5 bases, J shed 2 bases, and the junction held 3 bases outside the gene matches. Germline assignment: CDR1 GTSNPN and CDR2 SVGIG (reference sequence). The CDR3 is 12 amino acids. The CDR3 reads CAWAGETYEQYF. CDR3 nucleotide sequence: TGTGCCTGGGCGGGAGAAACCTACGAGCAGTACTTC. Based on the CDR3 plus reference TRBV30 and TRBJ2-7, the full variable domain is SQTIHQWPATLVQPVGSPLSLECTVEGTSNPNLYWYRQAAGRGLQLLFYSVGIGQISSEVPQNLSASRPQDRQFILSSKKLLLSDSGFYLCAWAGETYEQYFGPGTRLTVT.

The V and J genes are TRBV6-5 and TRBJ2-2; D call uncertain. This CDR3 contains 14 residues. The ends were cut back, 2 bases at V and 7 bases at J, with 11 bases in the middle. CDR1 MNHEY and CDR2 SVGAGI come from the germline V gene. CDR3 sequence (DNA): TGTGCCAGCAGTTACGGTAGTCCCGGCGGGGAGCTGTTTTTT. It specifies CASSYGSPGGELFF.

V gene TRBV10-3 combines with J gene TRBJ2-7; 12 nucleotides agree with TRBD1. CDR1 is ENHRY and CDR2 is SYGVKD in the germline V gene. There are 14 residues in the CDR3. Losses at the gene ends were 5 bases for V and 7 bases for J; bases not matched to a gene: 6. This CDR3 reads CAISKGQGAGEQYF. The CDR3 coding sequence is TGTGCCATCAGTAAGGGACAGGGGGCTGGGGAGCAGTACTTC.

The chain employs TRBV29-1 and TRBJ2-5; no clear D gene. The CDR3 totals 12 residues. Trimming took off 4 bases at V and 2 bases at J, with 8 bases between the two ends. Germline CDR1 is SQVTM and CDR2 is ANQGSEA. This chain's CDR3 is CSVGGLQETQYF. CDR3 nucleotide sequence: TGCAGCGTTGGTGGGCTTCAAGAGACCCAGTACTTC. The full variable domain, rest sourced from reference TRBV29-1 and TRBJ2-5, is SAVISQKPSRDICQRGTSLTIQCQVDSQVTMMFWYRQQPGQSLTLIATANQGSEATYESGFVIDKFPISRPNLTFSTLTVSNMSPEDSSIYLCSVGGLQETQYFGPGTRLLVL.

The genes are TRBV27 and TRBJ1-5; 8 nucleotides agree with TRBD1. Germline CDR1 MNHEY, CDR2 SMNVEV (reference sequence). The CDR3 loop spans 13 amino acids. The junction had 1 base not matched to a gene; V was cut back by 3 bases and J by 6 bases. CDR3 in DNA: TGTGCCAGCAGTTTGACAGGGGTTCAGCCCCAGCATTTT. This sequence encodes CASSLTGVQPQHF.